This T cell receptor (beta chain) was observed in a study of cytomegalovirus exposure and HLA in healthy donors. Study-level background: As released early, the data held roughly 85 million unique TCRs from HLA-typed donors. Study-level findings and limits: There were reportedly fewer N-insertions in an Asian-associated ancestry cluster than the approximately 670-donor mean, in a later analysis.

On this clone: Its antigen is still unknown.

With 60 Vbeta and 13 Jbeta primers, the PCR was carried out. Authors' data handling: In a later analysis, the count reached some 73 million unique TCR beta chains, with around 11 million shared. Measured with immunoSEQ multiplex PCR; TCRdb has only the in-frame clones, and not every one. V and J calls and clone size follow that table, whereas D and trimming were derived from the DNA. The table includes about 260,000 clones, 80% to 90% detected once. This CDR3 region has 17 residues. CDR1 and CDR2 (germline): GTSNPN, SVGIG (reference sequence). V was clipped by 1 base and J by 4 bases; unmatched bases: 12.

The chain uses TRBV30 and TRBJ2-5, with TRBD1 identical over 10 bases. This TCR came from a woman between 35 and 50 years old in good health and CMV-seropositive. The material sequenced was PBMCs. The CDR3 nucleotides are TGTGCCTGGAGTGCAGCCTGGGGACAGGGGAAAAGAGAGACCCAGTACTTC. This codes for CAWSAAWGQGKRETQYF. The variable domain in full, with the rest retrieved from reference TRBV30 and TRBJ2-5, is SQTIHQWPATLVQPVGSPLSLECTVEGTSNPNLYWYRQAAGRGLQLLFYSVGIGQISSEVPQNLSASRPQDRQFILSSKKLLLSDSGFYLCAWSAAWGQGKRETQYFGPGTRLLVL.